This TCR beta chain was recorded in a study of blood T cell repertoires in COVID-19. Turning to the study itself: Collection of acute and convalescent COVID-19 samples took place in the United States, Italy and Spain.

As processed by the authors: The authors estimated nucleated cell counts from reference gene primer amplification. Data came from immunoSEQ multiplex PCR; TCRdb stores just in-frame clones and leaves some out. V, J and clone size derive from that table, while D and trimming were established from the DNA sequence. Of 84,000 or so clones in the sample, around 78% were seen once. Looked up from germline, CDR1 is ENHRY and CDR2 is SYGVKD. The CDR3 consists of 14 residues. V lost 5 bases and J lost 6; bases outside the gene matches: 9. The clonotype was recovered from a man aged 55-75 years with COVID-19, enrolled during active disease. The chain joins TRBV10-3 to TRBJ1-2, with TRBD1 matching over 7 bases. Sequencing input: peripheral blood. This chain's CDR3 is CAISSRQGDHGYTF. The CDR3 DNA follows: TGTGCCATCAGTAGCCGACAGGGTGATCATGGCTACACCTTC.